Following are 12 T cell receptor beta chains from one sample sequenced in a study of CD4 T cells in relation to SARS-CoV-2 and coronaviruses. The unexposed donors gave CD4+ T cells in about 2011-2019, prior to COVID-19. After approximately 10 days of culture, CD4+ T cells were isolated. What these receptors recognize is not known. The protocol was immunoSEQ multiplex PCR, while the TCRdb copy is restricted to in-frame clones and leaves out a portion. The table shows about 26,000 clones, with about 76% occurring only once. Sequenced: CD4+ T cells from PBMCs, cultured in vitro. The receptors were gathered from a human donor in good health.

The chain links TRBV20-1 to TRBJ2-1, with a weak D call TRBD2 (5 bases). The V gene lost 3 bases and the J gene lost 8 bases, with 17 bases spanning the gap. Germline lookup yields CDR1 DFQATT and CDR2 SNEGSKA (reference sequence). The CDR3 length is 14 residues. The CDR3 DNA reads TGCAGTGCTAGTCAAGCGTTCGGGGTGGATGAGCAGTTCTTC. Protein sequence: CSASQAFGVDEQFF.

The rearrangement uses TRBV10-3 and TRBJ2-1, with TRBD2 matching 13 bases. The length of the CDR3 is 14 residues. With V trimmed by 6 bases and J by 9 bases, 5 bases remained unmatched. Germline assignment: CDR1 ENHRY and CDR2 SYGVKD. CDR3 region: CAISGLAGEGEQFF. The CDR3 DNA sequence: TGTGCCATCAGCGGACTAGCGGGAGAAGGTGAGCAGTTCTTC.

This clone was recorded a few times. This chain connects TRBV6-5 to TRBJ1-3; 7 bases agree with TRBD1. The trim removed 0 bases at V and 3 bases at J, leaving 5 bases unmatched. From germline, CDR1 is MNHEY and CDR2 SVGAGI. The CDR3 runs to 16 residues. The CDR3 sequence: CASSYSQGGHGNTIYF. The CDR3 DNA is TGTGCCAGCAGTTACTCGCAGGGGGGCCATGGAAACACCATATATTTT.

A few counts support this clone. The CDR3 reads CASSLVQGYNEQFF. CDR3 nucleotides: TGTGCCAGCAGCTTAGTGCAGGGATACAATGAGCAGTTCTTC. The V and J genes are TRBV7-9 and TRBJ2-1, with D tentatively TRBD1 (5 bases). CDR1 SEHNR and CDR2 FQNEAQ come from the germline V gene (reference sequence). V shed 1 base and J shed 4 bases, with 8 bases lying between them. The CDR3 is 14 residues long.

This chain joins TRBV5-4 and TRBJ1-3; no clear D. With 1 base removed from V and 0 bases from J, the gap between germline ends came to 5 bases. Germline V gene data show CDR1 as SGHNT and CDR2 as YYREEE (reference sequence). This CDR3 is built from 14 residues. The CDR3 protein is CASSLRDSGNTIYF. The CDR3, as DNA: TGTGCCAGCAGCTTGAGAGACTCTGGAAACACCATATATTTT.

The chain has TRBV30 and TRBJ2-1, with 7 bases identical to TRBD2. V shed 5 bases, J shed 1 base, and the junction held 2 bases outside the gene matches. CDR3 length: 13 residues. CDR1 is GTSNPN and CDR2 is SVGIG in the germline V gene (reference sequence). The CDR3 nucleotides read TGTGCCTGGGCTAGCGGATCCTACAATGAGCAGTTCTTC. Translated, it gives CAWASGSYNEQFF.

This clone was detected a few times. The rearrangement links TRBV7-9 to TRBJ2-1, with D tentatively TRBD2 (5 bases). Trimming left V 5 bases short and J 1 base short, with 12 bases between. The germline V gene has CDR1 SEHNR and CDR2 FQNEAQ (reference sequence). CDR3 length equals 15 residues. Here the CDR3 reads CASSQPGSSYNEQFF. CDR3 DNA: TGTGCCAGCAGCCAACCGGGGTCTTCCTACAATGAGCAGTTCTTC.

The rearrangement uses TRBV21-1 and TRBJ2-6. TRBV21-1 is flagged as a pseudogene. The CDR3 contains 19 residues. Here the CDR3 reads CASSKSRHGRCSGANVLTF. DNA for the CDR3: TGTGCCAGCAGCAAGTCTAGGCATGGACGGTGCTCTGGGGCCAACGTCCTGACTTTC.

The chain is built from TRBV7-9 and TRBJ2-3, with 9 bases lining up with TRBD2. The CDR3 has 18 amino acids. Per germline, CDR1 SEHNR and CDR2 FQNEAQ (reference sequence). Unmatched junction bases numbered 17, after V lost 8 bases and J lost 2 bases. In DNA form, the CDR3 reads TGTGCCAGCCCCCCGAAGCCTTTAGCGGGAGTCCCCACAGATACGCAGTATTTT. Amino acid sequence: CASPPKPLAGVPTDTQYF.

The rearrangement links TRBV4-1 to TRBJ2-2; D perhaps matches TRBD1 (5 bases). The ends were cut back, 0 bases at V and 6 bases at J, with 8 bases in the middle. CDR3 size: 14 residues. Germline values: CDR1 MGHRA, CDR2 YSYEKL. For the CDR3, the DNA is TGCGCCAGCAGCCAAGACAGGGTGGCCGGGGAGCTGTTTTTT. Translated: CASSQDRVAGELFF.

The genes are TRBV5-1 and TRBJ2-5, with 11 bases aligning to TRBD1. This CDR3 spans 15 amino acids. Germline V CDR1 and CDR2: SGHRS, YFSETQ. With V trimmed by 4 bases and J by 1 base, 3 bases remained unmatched. The CDR3 DNA is TGCGCCAGCAGCCACGGGACAGGGGGCCAAGAGACCCAGTACTTC. Translating gives CASSHGTGGQETQYF.

The rearrangement uses TRBV7-2 and TRBJ2-7; 10 bases agree with TRBD1. The CDR3 runs 15 residues. Germline CDR1 and CDR2: SGHTA and FQGNSA. J lost 3 bases, V lost 5 bases, and 7 bases had no gene match. The DNA for the CDR3 is TGTGCCAGCAGCCAGTGGGACAGGGGAAACTACGAGCAGTACTTC. As protein: CASSQWDRGNYEQYF. The full variable domain, its missing parts supplied by reference TRBV7-2 and TRBJ2-7, is GAGVSQSPSNKVTEKGKDVELRCDPISGHTALYWYRQSLGQGLEFLIYFQGNSAPDKSGLPSDRFSAERTGGSVSTLTIQRTQQEDSAVYLCASSQWDRGNYEQYFGPGTRLTVT.